This passage covers 8 T cell receptor beta chains from one sample sequenced in a study of cytomegalovirus exposure and HLA in healthy donors. 13 Jbeta primers and 60 Vbeta primers were used for the PCR. The protocol was immunoSEQ multiplex PCR, while the TCRdb copy is restricted to in-frame clones and leaves out a portion. Here the sample spans 100,000 to 150,000 clones, over 60% being singletons. The sample consisted of PBMCs. These receptors all stem from a male donor in good health and CMV-seropositive.

The chain has TRBV7-8 and TRBJ2-5; D remains unclear. Trimming shortened V by 3 bases and J by 1 base, and 6 bases separated the two germline ends. The CDR3 spans 13 residues. Germline V gene lookup returns CDR1 SGHVS and CDR2 FQNEAQ. The CDR3 reads CASSLRLQETQYF. The CDR3 nucleotides are TGTGCCAGCAGCTTGCGGCTCCAAGAGACCCAGTACTTC.

The table lists this clone with a few counts. In DNA form, the CDR3 reads TGTGCCAGCAGTTTATGGTATAAAAGCAACCGTGAAGCTTTCTTT. This gives the protein CASSLWYKSNREAFF. V usage is TRBV28 and J usage is TRBJ1-1; D unclear. The CDR3 loop spans 15 amino acids. The ends were cut back, 0 bases at V and 7 bases at J, with 15 bases in the middle. CDR1 and CDR2 from the germline V gene are MDHEN and SYDVKM.

The chain employs TRBV6-1 and TRBJ1-4, with D tentatively TRBD1 (6 bases). Germline V gene lookup returns CDR1 MNHNS and CDR2 SASEGT. V lost 3 bases and J lost 8, with 10 bases in between. The length of the CDR3 is 13 residues. In DNA, the CDR3 is TGTGCCAGCAGTGACAGGGGATGGGAAAAACTGTTTTTT. Translating it yields CASSDRGWEKLFF.

J is TRBJ2-5 and V is TRBV28, with 8 bases that match TRBD1. Losses at the gene ends were 5 bases for V and 5 bases for J; bases not matched to a gene: 10. The CDR3 contains 15 residues. CDR1 and CDR2 from the germline V gene are MDHEN and SYDVKM. CDR3: CASSTRQGLWETQYF. CDR3 nucleotides: TGTGCCAGCAGTACCCGACAGGGGTTATGGGAGACCCAGTACTTC.

This clone was observed a single time. The chain recombines TRBV2 with TRBJ2-5, with 12 positions matching TRBD2. The CDR3 is made up of 17 amino acids. Germline trimming cut 5 bases from V and 5 bases from J; bases unmatched to any gene: 12. Germline values: CDR1 SNHLY, CDR2 FYNNEI. In nucleotides, the CDR3 is TGTGCCAGCAGTTTGGGAGGACTAGCGGGAAGCGGGGAGACCCAGTACTTC. It yields the protein CASSLGGLAGSGETQYF.

This clone showed up just once. The chain joins TRBV15 to TRBJ2-5; possibly TRBD2 for D (5 bases). Trimming removed 8 bases at V and 5 bases at J, with 18 bases between. The CDR3 has 14 residues. Germline loops: CDR1 LNHNV, CDR2 YYDKDF (reference sequence). For the CDR3, the DNA is TGTGCCACCCTCCAGCCCCCGGGGTGGGAGACCCAGTACTTC. It codes for CATLQPPGWETQYF.

This clone was recorded only once. The chain combines TRBV14 with TRBJ1-2, with D maybe TRBD1 (6 bases). Trimming shortened V by 0 bases and J by 4 bases, and 12 bases separated the two germline ends. CDR3 size: 15 residues. Germline CDR1 and CDR2: SGHDN and FVKESK. The CDR3 DNA reads as TGTGCCAGCAGCCAAGATCTTCGGGACATCTATGGCTACACCTTC. Translating it yields CASSQDLRDIYGYTF.

This clone occurred once. The chain links TRBV7-3 to TRBJ1-1; possible D gene TRBD1, 6 bases. Trimming stripped 5 bases from V and 1 base from J, with 14 bases between. Germline V gene sequence: CDR1 SGHTA, CDR2 FQGTGA. The CDR3 runs 15 residues. CDR3 sequence reads: CASSGDLGGNTEAFF. The DNA of the CDR3 is TGTGCCAGCAGCGGAGATTTAGGGGGGAACACTGAAGCTTTCTTT.